This paragraph reports one T cell receptor beta chain. The antigen is undetermined. Time point denoted: baseline pretreatment blood. Treatment meaning: 15 Gy SBRT to primary tumor, nephrectomy 4 weeks later. Blood was sampled at baseline, 2 weeks and 4 weeks after SBRT. The tumor was a clear cell renal cell carcinoma. This record comes from a study of radiation and T cells in renal cell carcinoma. Study outcomes and limitations: Pretreatment tumor biopsies were lacking, so baseline clonotypes are unknown.

Measured with immunoSEQ multiplex PCR; TCRdb has only the in-frame clones, and not every one. This table has roughly 150,000 clones, about 87% appearing once. The source of this sequence is a woman between 70 and 85 years old with renal cell carcinoma. The source was blood, collected from a patient whose treatment included radiotherapy and nephrectomy.

The CDR3 is CASSIVLGSYEQYF. Written as DNA, the CDR3 is TGTGCCAGTAGTATAGTTCTGGGAAGCTACGAGCAGTACTTC. The chain recombines TRBV19 with TRBJ2-7; D remains unclear. Between the trimmed V and J ends, which lost 1 base and 3 bases, there was a span of 10 bases. Germline-derived CDR1 and CDR2 are LNHDA and SQIVND (reference sequence). The CDR3 loop spans 14 amino acids.